This TCR beta chain was sequenced in a study of T-cell memory formation after mild COVID-19. Study at large: Clustering of TCRs was largely donor specific. Overall study findings and caveats: SARS-CoV-2 specificity was not confirmed for second-wave clones peaking on day 37. Later expanders leaned CD4+, whereas clones that contracted between day 15 and 85 were balanced CD4/CD8.

As to this clonotype: The antigen remains undetermined.

From germline, CDR1 is MGHRA and CDR2 YSYEKL. The CDR3 extends over 16 amino acids. The J segment lost 5 bases and the V segment lost 0 bases, leaving 5 bases of the junction unmatched. Employing constant-segment primers, 5'RACE generated TCR alpha and TCR beta cDNA libraries bearing sample barcodes and UMIs. TCRdb reanalysed the 5' RACE reads using MiXCR and keeps one entry per CDR3 protein. The table includes 200,000 or so distinct CDR3 sequences, over 9% detected once. Specimen: PBMCs or a T cell subset sorted from them (not recorded which). This receptor was identified in a young man who had mild COVID-19 (a few samples of this study predate the infection). Cell type and time point are not known. This chain joins TRBV4-1 and TRBJ2-3, with 10 bases identical to TRBD1. CDR3 nucleotides: TGCGCCAGCAGCCAAGATGACAGGGGGCTTGGAGATACGCAGTATTTT. Its translation is CASSQDDRGLGDTQYF.